This entry lists 32 T cell receptor beta chains sequenced from one sample in a study of Ad26.COV2.S vaccination and SARS-CoV-2 variants. Sequencing was performed with immunoSEQ multiplex PCR; in TCRdb, only in-frame clones are kept and a portion is missing. The profile shows just over 350,000 clones, around 83% of them singletons. Specified treatment: some 20 received Ad26.COV2.S at low or high dose, single or two shots; roughly five received placebo; per-sample allocation not given. After the first vaccine or placebo injection, samples were drawn on day 63. Sequences were derived from peripheral blood, sampled in a trial of Ad26.COV2.S vaccine versus placebo. The receptors originated from a person between 18 and 59 years old who received the Ad26.COV2.S COVID-19 vaccine or a placebo.

V gene TRBV5-1 combines with J gene TRBJ2-5; a possible D gene is TRBD2 (5 bases). The CDR3 loop spans 19 amino acids. Germline V CDR1 and CDR2: SGHRS, YFSETQ. Trimming took 6 bases from V and 4 from J, leaving 31 bases between them. The DNA of the CDR3 is TGCGCCAGCAAGCAAATTGGTTCGGCGACCGTCCGGGGTTTAGAGACCCAGTACTTC. Protein product: CASKQIGSATVRGLETQYF.

The V call is TRBV6-1, the J call TRBJ1-1, with a tentative D call TRBD1 (5 bases). The length of the CDR3 is 14 residues. Germline CDR1 and CDR2: MNHNS and SASEGT. Trimming pared 3 bases from V and 1 base from J, leaving 9 bases between. CDR3 sequence (DNA): TGTGCCAGCAGTGAGATAGGGGCGAACACTGAAGCTTTCTTT. Protein product: CASSEIGANTEAFF.

The chain joins TRBV7-2 to TRBJ2-3; D not resolved. With 3 bases removed from V and 2 bases from J, the gap between germline ends came to 9 bases. Germline V gene lookup returns CDR1 SGHTA and CDR2 FQGNSA. CDR3 length: 14 residues. The CDR3 sequence: CASSLTRDTDTQYF. The CDR3 DNA reads as TGTGCCAGCAGCTTGACGAGAGACACAGATACGCAGTATTTT.

The chain uses TRBV9 and TRBJ2-7; TRBD1 aligns across 8 bases. The J segment lost 7 bases and the V segment lost 5 bases, leaving 14 bases of the junction unmatched. Germline loops: CDR1 SGDLS, CDR2 YYNGEE. The CDR3 is 15 amino acids. CDR3 sequence: CASSYTGQVEDEQYF. CDR3 nucleotides: TGTGCCAGCAGTTACACGGGACAGGTTGAGGATGAGCAGTACTTC.

The chain carries TRBV7-9 and TRBJ1-1; a weak D match, TRBD1 (5 bases). V shed 4 bases and J shed 7 bases, with 16 bases lying between them. This CDR3 region has 14 residues. CDR1 is SEHNR, CDR2 FQNEAQ, per germline (reference sequence). In nucleotides, the CDR3 is TGTGCCAGCAGCTCACCGGGACGGGAATTTGAAGCTTTCTTT. It yields the protein CASSSPGREFEAFF. Filled out from reference TRBV7-9 and TRBJ1-1, the complete variable domain reads DTGVSQNPRHKITKRGQNVTFRCDPISEHNRLYWYRQTLGQGPEFLTYFQNEAQLEKSRLLSDRFSAERPKGSFSTLEIQRTEQGDSAMYLCASSSPGREFEAFFGQGTRLTVV.

This chain joins TRBV11-2 and TRBJ2-7; D might be TRBD2 (5 bases). The CDR3 has 16 amino acids. Germline V gene data show CDR1 as SGHAT and CDR2 as FQNNGV. V was clipped by 5 bases and J by 0 bases, with 17 bases between them. CDR3: CASSKTGVGSSYEQYF. In DNA, the CDR3 is TGTGCCAGCAGCAAAACTGGGGTAGGGAGCTCCTACGAGCAGTACTTC. The full variable domain, with the rest looked up from reference TRBV11-2 and TRBJ2-7, is EAGVAQSPRYKIIEKRQSVAFWCNPISGHATLYWYQQILGQGPKLLIQFQNNGVVDDSQLPKDRFSAERLKGVDSTLKIQPAKLEDSAVYLCASSKTGVGSSYEQYFGPGTRLTVT.

The rearrangement uses TRBV19 and TRBJ1-6, with 7 bases fitting TRBD1. The V segment lost 3 bases and the J segment 9 bases; nucleotides outside the gene matches: 5. Germline lookup yields CDR1 LNHDA and CDR2 SQIVND (reference sequence). CDR3 length equals 14 residues. CDR3 nucleotide sequence: TGTGCCAGTAGTATGAGACAGGGAATTTCACCCCTCCACTTT. Amino acid sequence: CASSMRQGISPLHF.

The rearrangement links TRBV27 to TRBJ2-1, with a tentative D call TRBD2 (5 bases). Trimming left V 8 bases short and J 2 bases short, with 13 bases between. The CDR3 loop spans 14 amino acids. Germline values: CDR1 MNHEY, CDR2 SMNVEV (reference sequence). CDR3 residues: CASRLRGTYNEQFF. The CDR3 DNA reads TGTGCCAGCCGACTCCGGGGAACCTACAATGAGCAGTTCTTC.

The chain is built from TRBV7-9 and TRBJ1-6; 10 bases match TRBD1. The germline CDR1 and CDR2 sequences are SEHNR and FQNEAQ (reference sequence). V lost 1 base to trimming and J lost 10 bases; unmatched junction nucleotides: 4. CDR3 length equals 15 residues. CDR3 DNA: TGTGCCAGCAGCTTAGGTGGGACAGGGGACTCACCCCTCCACTTT. This encodes CASSLGGTGDSPLHF.

As DNA, the CDR3 is TGCGCCAGCAGCCAAGATTGGGACCACGGCACAGATACGCAGTATTTT. Its protein product is CASSQDWDHGTDTQYF. This chain joins TRBV4-3 and TRBJ2-3, with D perhaps assigned TRBD1 or TRBD2 (5 bases each). From germline, CDR1 is LGHNA and CDR2 YSLEER. CDR3 length: 16 amino acids. V lost 0 bases, J lost 1 base, and 11 bases lay in between.

This clone appeared a few times. V is TRBV5-1 and J is TRBJ1-6; tentatively, D is TRBD1 (5 bases). The CDR3 contains 13 residues. CDR1 is SGHRS, CDR2 YFSETQ, per germline. The V end was cut by 0 bases, the J end by 8 bases, with 6 bases between. CDR3 in amino acids: CASSLGRDSPLHF. The CDR3 DNA reads TGCGCCAGCAGCTTGGGCAGGGATTCACCCCTCCACTTT.

This clone was seen once. This chain uses TRBV28 with TRBJ1-1, with D unclear. The CDR3 contains 15 residues. CDR1 and CDR2 from the germline V gene are MDHEN and SYDVKM. V lost 4 bases to trimming and J lost 4 bases, with 16 bases between them. The CDR3 region has the DNA TGTGCCAGCAGTTCGATCAAACAGTGGGGCACTGAAGCTTTCTTT. Translating it yields CASSSIKQWGTEAFF.

This clone occurred once. The V gene is TRBV27, the J gene TRBJ2-7; TRBD1 matches 9 bases. With V trimmed by 1 base and J by 2 bases, 9 bases remained unmatched. Germline V CDR1 and CDR2: MNHEY, SMNVEV (reference sequence). The CDR3 is 17 amino acids. CDR3 sequence (DNA): TGTGCCAGCAGTTTATATGGGACAGGGACCATTCCCTACGAGCAGTACTTC. Translating it yields CASSLYGTGTIPYEQYF.

This clone is deemed medium-sized (0.01 to 0.1%). This chain uses TRBV7-6 with TRBJ2-4; 7 bases are a match to TRBD2. Germline CDR1 SGHVS, CDR2 FNYEAQ. The CDR3 spans 15 residues. Trimming took 1 base from V and 9 from J; bases not matched to a gene: 9. The DNA of the CDR3 is TGTGCCAGCAGCTTAGAGGGAGGGCCCTCGGGCATTCAGTACTTC. It translates to CASSLEGGPSGIQYF.

This chain connects TRBV7-9 to TRBJ1-6; TRBD1 is a possible D gene (6 bases). V was clipped by 4 bases and J by 7 bases, with 17 bases between them. The germline V gene encodes CDR1 SEHNR and CDR2 FQNEAQ (reference sequence). CDR3 length: 16 amino acids. CDR3 sequence (DNA): TGTGCCAGCAGCTCCATACTTGGGGGGCTGAATTCACCCCTCCACTTT. The encoded protein is CASSSILGGLNSPLHF. The whole variable domain, remainder taken from reference TRBV7-9 and TRBJ1-6, is DTGVSQNPRHKITKRGQNVTFRCDPISEHNRLYWYRQTLGQGPEFLTYFQNEAQLEKSRLLSDRFSAERPKGSFSTLEIQRTEQGDSAMYLCASSSILGGLNSPLHFGNGTRLTVT.

The chain is built from TRBV7-6 and TRBJ1-1; D is unresolved. The V and J ends lost 0 bases and 4 bases respectively, with 21 bases between them. Germline CDR1 reads SGHVS; CDR2 reads FNYEAQ. The CDR3 is 18 residues long. CDR3 residues: CASSLAVPTRERGTEAFF. Written as DNA, the CDR3 is TGTGCCAGCAGCTTAGCCGTCCCAACTAGGGAACGTGGCACTGAAGCTTTCTTT.

This chain joins TRBV4-1 and TRBJ2-2; TRBD1 aligns across 7 bases. V shed 3 bases and J 4 bases; nucleotides not matched to a gene: 2. The length of the CDR3 is 14 residues. Germline assignment: CDR1 MGHRA and CDR2 YSYEKL. The CDR3 is CASSHPGGTGELFF. The CDR3, as DNA: TGCGCCAGCAGCCATCCAGGGGGCACCGGGGAGCTGTTTTTT.

The CDR3 bases are TGCGCCAGCAGCCCGAGTAGGGCCGGGACTAGCTACGAGCAGTACTTC. The encoded protein is CASSPSRAGTSYEQYF. This rearrangement joins TRBV5-1 to TRBJ2-7; TRBD2 matches at 8 bases. Germline CDR1 SGHRS, CDR2 YFSETQ. The CDR3 totals 16 residues. Trimming at V came to 4 bases and at J to 3 bases, leaving 12 bases not matched to a gene.

V and J are TRBV27 and TRBJ1-1; D is perhaps TRBD1 (5 bases). CDR3 length: 14 amino acids. Per the germline V gene, CDR1 is MNHEY and CDR2 is SMNVEV (reference sequence). V lost 2 bases, J lost 4 bases, and 11 bases lay in between. CDR3 residues: CASSLKGSGTEAFF. DNA for the CDR3: TGTGCCAGCAGTTTAAAGGGGTCGGGCACTGAAGCTTTCTTT.

This chain connects TRBV6-6 to TRBJ2-5; 12 positions match TRBD2. J gave up 1 base and V 6 bases, and 6 bases lay outside the gene matches. This CDR3 contains 16 residues. Germline V gene lookup returns CDR1 MNHNY and CDR2 SVGAGI (reference sequence). CDR3 sequence: CASRRGLAGPQETQYF. The CDR3 region has the DNA TGTGCCAGCAGACGGGGACTAGCGGGCCCCCAAGAGACCCAGTACTTC.

The count of this clone is one. The chain couples TRBV19 to TRBJ1-1, with D unclear. In germline, CDR1 is LNHDA, CDR2 SQIVND (reference sequence). The CDR3 sequence is 12 residues long. The V end lost 5 bases, the J end lost 3 bases, and 7 bases lay between the germline ends. The CDR3 bases are TGTGCCAGTAGTCCCGGACACACTGAAGCTTTCTTT. Protein sequence: CASSPGHTEAFF.

V and J are TRBV28 and TRBJ1-3, with D hard to call. V lost 5 bases and J lost 0, with 8 bases in between. Germline V gives CDR1 MDHEN, CDR2 SYDVKM. The CDR3 has 14 amino acids. In DNA, the CDR3 is TGTGCCAGCAGTGTACACAGCTCTGGAAACACCATATATTTT. This gives the protein CASSVHSSGNTIYF.

V usage is TRBV19 and J usage is TRBJ2-7; D is possibly TRBD1 (6 bases). Germline-derived CDR1 and CDR2 are LNHDA and SQIVND (reference sequence). CDR3 size: 15 residues. The V end was cut by 7 bases, the J end by 7 bases, with 23 bases between. The CDR3 here is CASTSRTGHWGEQYF. The CDR3 nucleotides read TGTGCCAGTACTTCCCGAACAGGGCACTGGGGTGAGCAGTACTTC. Looking up the rest from reference TRBV19 and TRBJ2-7 gives the full variable domain: DGGITQSPKYLFRKEGQNVTLSCEQNLNHDAMYWYRQDPGQGLRLIYYSQIVNDFQKGDIAEGYSVSREKKESFPLTVTSAQKNPTAFYLCASTSRTGHWGEQYFGPGTRLTVT.

The chain uses TRBV5-4 and TRBJ2-3; D could derive from TRBD1 or TRBD2 (5 bases each). Germline CDR1 is SGHNT and CDR2 is YYREEE (reference sequence). This CDR3 is built from 13 residues. V was cut by 5 bases and J by 2 bases, with 9 bases left in between. For the CDR3, the DNA is TGTGCCAGCAGAACCGGGGCCACAGATACGCAGTATTTT. The encoded protein is CASRTGATDTQYF.

V and J are TRBV29-1 and TRBJ1-2; 8 bases line up with TRBD1. The CDR3 is 15 residues long. Germline-derived CDR1 and CDR2 are SQVTM and ANQGSEA. V gave up 0 bases and J gave up 7 bases; unmatched junction bases: 10. The CDR3 loop is CSVEEPSGTGPGYTF. The CDR3 nucleotides are TGCAGCGTTGAAGAACCCTCCGGGACAGGTCCTGGCTACACCTTC.

This clone has only one observation. The chain has TRBV19 and TRBJ2-7; D is perhaps TRBD1 (6 bases). The CDR3 sequence is 13 residues long. Germline CDR1 is LNHDA and CDR2 is SQIVND (reference sequence). V lost 6 bases and J 3 bases, leaving 12 bases between the germline ends. The CDR3 region is CASSLAGDYEQYF. In DNA form, the CDR3 reads TGTGCCAGTAGCCTCGCAGGGGACTACGAGCAGTACTTC.

The count of this clone is one. The V and J genes are TRBV27 and TRBJ2-3, with D perhaps given as TRBD1 or TRBD2 (6 bases each). The germline CDR1 and CDR2 sequences are MNHEY and SMNVEV (reference sequence). The CDR3 sequence is 15 residues long. Trimming removed 6 bases at V and 2 bases at J, with 15 bases between. CDR3 sequence: CASRALGGLTDTQYF. CDR3 DNA sequence: TGTGCCAGCAGAGCTCTCGGGGGCCTCACAGATACGCAGTATTTT.

The chain uses TRBV7-9 and TRBJ1-2; 7 nucleotides line up with TRBD1. Germline assignment: CDR1 SEHNR and CDR2 FQNEAQ (reference sequence). V shed 1 base and J 2 bases; nucleotides not matched to a gene: 7. This CDR3 is 16 amino acids long. CDR3: CASSLVGQVGNYGYTF. Here the CDR3 DNA reads TGTGCCAGCAGCTTAGTAGGACAGGTGGGCAACTATGGCTACACCTTC.

The J gene is TRBJ1-5, the V gene TRBV5-4; 8 positions match TRBD1. Germline trimming cut 0 bases from V and 0 bases from J; bases unmatched to any gene: 2. The germline gives CDR1 SGHNT, CDR2 YYREEE (reference sequence). This CDR3 is built from 16 residues. CDR3 in amino acids: CASSLGGQGSNQPQHF. CDR3 in DNA: TGTGCCAGCAGCTTGGGTGGACAGGGTAGCAATCAGCCCCAGCATTTT.

The chain is built from TRBV5-1 and TRBJ2-3; the D call may be TRBD1 or TRBD2 (5 bases each). Germline assignment: CDR1 SGHRS and CDR2 YFSETQ. The CDR3 sequence is 15 residues long. The V gene lost 4 bases and the J gene lost 0 bases, with 12 bases spanning the gap. The CDR3 loop is CASSPPGRSTDTQYF. The CDR3 DNA reads TGCGCCAGCAGCCCCCCGGGACGGAGCACAGATACGCAGTATTTT.

The gene calls are TRBV15 and TRBJ1-2, with TRBD1 as a possible D gene (5 bases). With 0 bases removed from V and 3 bases from J, the gap between germline ends came to 11 bases. The length of the CDR3 is 15 residues. Germline V gene sequence: CDR1 LNHNV, CDR2 YYDKDF (reference sequence). CDR3 bases: TGTGCCACCAGCAGAGACGCCAGGGTTTACTATGGCTACACCTTC. This codes for CATSRDARVYYGYTF.

The J gene is TRBJ2-7, the V gene TRBV7-9; D is unresolved. Germline CDR1 reads SEHNR; CDR2 reads FQNEAQ (reference sequence). The CDR3 is 17 residues long. Deletions cut 5 bases from V and 6 bases from J, with 26 bases between. As DNA, the CDR3 is TGTGCCAGCAGCCCGCCGCCTCGACTGGCACCTTTTGGCGAGCAGTACTTC. This translates into CASSPPPRLAPFGEQYF. The variable domain in full, completed from reference TRBV7-9 and TRBJ2-7, reads DTGVSQNPRHKITKRGQNVTFRCDPISEHNRLYWYRQTLGQGPEFLTYFQNEAQLEKSRLLSDRFSAERPKGSFSTLEIQRTEQGDSAMYLCASSPPPRLAPFGEQYFGPGTRLTVT.